What follows is one T cell receptor (beta chain) and its context. Its antigen remains unidentified. Base-call qualities are not available, and no considerably larger clone is one nucleotide away. Trimming at the junction amounts to 6 bases on V and 1 base on J, and the germline ends lie 18 bases apart. The germline V gene supplies CDR1 SGHTA and CDR2 FQGNSA. The CDR3 measures 16 amino acids from cysteine to phenylalanine. Only the CDR3 DNA is retained, 48 bases long and in frame from the first base. This sample was included in a study of CD8 T cells in ankylosing spondylitis (dated by TCRdb to 2016 to 2017). General notes on the study: To find TCR variants linked to disease, the study profiled T cell receptor beta repertoires in ankylosing spondylitis patients and healthy donors. The full study cohort comprised some 27 ankylosing spondylitis patients and 110 or so healthy donors. Samples of peripheral blood were taken, and for ankylosing spondylitis patients, synovial fluid was collected as well.

The paper's findings and limits, for the study overall: Some of the motif variants had been reported before in the synovial fluid and blood of reactive arthritis patients, a finding that suggests common disease-initiation mechanisms. A CD8+ phenotype was shown by the disease-linked clones, which were found at relatively low frequencies in peripheral blood. Blood from ankylosing spondylitis patients appeared to be characterized by a TCR beta motif made up of under ten highly homologous amino acid variants. Significant enrichment of the disease-linked clones was reported in matched synovial fluid samples from ankylosing spondylitis patients.

The reads were generated on an Illumina HiSeq 2500. TCR beta libraries were prepared by quantitative 5'-RACE with molecular barcodes. The authors' analysis ran thus. A new computational method based on a probabilistic model of VDJ rearrangement was used to identify disease-linked TCR variants. TCRdb trimmed the raw reads at Q25, called clones with MiXCR and kept productive beta chains. Rows merge per CDR3 protein into single entries with the most common DNA and genes. The V and J calls and clone size are TCRdb's, not the authors'. This sample gives 180,000 or so distinct CDR3 sequences in total; 11% of them show up just once. Of the sample, roughly 29% is held by the ten largest clones.

Sequencing used blood, either unsorted or a sorted T cell fraction (not recorded which). The source of this sequence is a male donor with ankylosing spondylitis or in good health (not recorded which). Rearrangement joined TRBV7-2 to TRBJ1-2, and possibly TRBD1, on 5 matching bases. The CDR3 here reads CASSVSGTGYNYGYTF. The nucleotide sequence is given as TGTGCCAGCAGTGTCTCCGGGACGGGTTATAACTATGGCTACACCTTC.